The 16 T cell receptor beta chains in this list originate from one sample, sequenced in a study of human CD8 memory T cell subsets (TCRdb year 2020). Sequencing was carried out with a NextSeq 550. A Human TCR Profiling Kit was used to prepare UMI-labeled 5' RACE TCRbeta libraries. Each entry corresponds to one CDR3 protein sequence from reads that TCRdb reprocessed, and DNA is not given. The table for this sample lists about 11,000 distinct CDR3 sequences. Around 16% of the sample is held by the ten biggest clonotypes. Sequenced material: CD8+ stem-like memory T cells (TSCM and TCM) sorted from PBMCs. What the cell subset or site label conveys for this sample: stem-like memory CD8 T cells (TSTEM), CCR7+ PD-1- TIGIT-. The origin of the receptors is a human donor in good health.

This chain uses TRBV9 with TRBJ2-3; TCRdb reports TRBD1, a call that lacks DNA to check it against. The CDR3 is 15 amino acids. CDR1 SGDLS and CDR2 YYNGEE come from the germline V gene. The CDR3 sequence: CASSSTRDRVNTQYF. Full variable domain (missing parts from reference TRBV9 and TRBJ2-3): DSGVTQTPKHLITATGQRVTLRCSPRSGDLSVYWYQQSLDQGLQFLIQYYNGEERAKGNILERFSAQQFPDLHSELNLSSLELGDSALYFCASSSTRDRVNTQYFGPGTRLTVL.

The chain uses TRBV6-5 and TRBJ1-6; the D call of TRBD1 rests on TCRdb alone, since no DNA is present to check it. CDR3 size: 18 residues. Germline lookup yields CDR1 MNHEY and CDR2 SVGAGI. The CDR3 here is CASSYSLRLGQHNSPLHF.

The chain combines TRBV4-1 with TRBJ1-5; TCRdb's D gene call, TRBD1, goes unchecked for lack of DNA. There are 16 residues in the CDR3. The V gene's germline CDR1 is MGHRA and CDR2 YSYEKL. The CDR3 spells CASSQTGPRSNQPQHF.

V gene TRBV29-1 combines with J gene TRBJ2-1; checking the TCRdb D call of TRBD1 is not possible without DNA. The CDR3 has 15 amino acids. Germline V gene data show CDR1 as SQVTM and CDR2 as ANQGSEA. CDR3 loop: CSVEDLSRGYNEQFF.

This clonotype is identified as medium-sized from frequency. The J gene is TRBJ1-2, the V gene TRBV29-1; without DNA, the TCRdb call of TRBD1 cannot be checked. Germline V CDR1 and CDR2: SQVTM, ANQGSEA. This CDR3 spans 12 amino acids. The CDR3: CSVVEGAYGYTF. The full variable domain, completed using reference TRBV29-1 and TRBJ1-2, is SAVISQKPSRDICQRGTSLTIQCQVDSQVTMMFWYRQQPGQSLTLIATANQGSEATYESGFVIDKFPISRPNLTFSTLTVSNMSPEDSSIYLCSVVEGAYGYTFGSGTRLTVV.

The genes are TRBV24-1 and TRBJ2-2; TCRdb's assignment of TRBD1 cannot be checked, as there is no DNA. CDR3 length equals 16 residues. The germline V gene encodes CDR1 KGHDR and CDR2 SFDVKD. CDR3 residues: CATSDHSTGNTGELFF.

J is TRBJ2-7 and V is TRBV7-2; TCRdb selects TRBD1, and the lack of DNA leaves this call unchecked. Germline assignment: CDR1 SGHTA and CDR2 FQGNSA. The CDR3 runs to 15 residues. CDR3 in amino acids: CASSLAGQGTYEQYF.

This clonotype is labeled medium-sized based on frequency. The chain uses TRBV28 and TRBJ2-2. Germline V gene lookup returns CDR1 MDHEN and CDR2 SYDVKM. This CDR3 is built from 13 residues. CDR3 amino acids: CASSLIKPGELFF. Full variable domain (missing parts from reference TRBV28 and TRBJ2-2): DVKVTQSSRYLVKRTGEKVFLECVQDMDHENMFWYRQDPGLGLRLIYFSYDVKMKEKGDIPEGYSVSREKKERFSLILESASTNQTSMYLCASSLIKPGELFFGEGSRLTVL.

This rearrangement joins TRBV7-2 to TRBJ1-1. This CDR3 is built from 17 residues. Per the germline V gene, CDR1 is SGHTA and CDR2 is FQGNSA. CDR3 region: CASSLALWKSSDTEAFF.

This clonotype shows up as medium-sized by frequency. This chain's CDR3 is CASTTGQGNEQYF. The chain joins TRBV5-1 to TRBJ2-7; absent DNA, TCRdb's TRBD1 call cannot be checked. This CDR3 has 13 amino acids. Germline V gives CDR1 SGHRS, CDR2 YFSETQ.

The V and J genes are TRBV12-3 or TRBV12-4 and TRBJ2-5; as DNA is missing, the TRBD1 call by TCRdb cannot be tested. The CDR3 has 13 residues. The CDR3 loop is CASSPRDPRAQYF.

V is TRBV5-5 and J is TRBJ1-1; the D call from TCRdb, TRBD1, cannot be confirmed without DNA. The CDR3 contains 14 residues. The germline V gene has CDR1 SGHKS and CDR2 YYEKEE (reference sequence). The CDR3 here is CASSFTGMDTEAFF.

CDR3: CASSYGPPGELFF. The gene calls are TRBV6-5 and TRBJ2-2; with no DNA, the TCRdb D assignment of TRBD2 cannot be verified. CDR3 length: 13 amino acids. The germline CDR1 and CDR2 sequences are MNHEY and SVGAGI.

The V and J genes are TRBV27 and TRBJ2-2; as DNA is missing, the TRBD1 call by TCRdb cannot be tested. CDR1 and CDR2 from the germline V gene are MNHEY and SMNVEV (reference sequence). This CDR3 contains 18 residues. CDR3 loop: CASSPGPEKRGLSGELFF.

The chain joins TRBV29-1 to TRBJ2-1; TCRdb outputs TRBD2, but without DNA this stays unchecked. Germline V gives CDR1 SQVTM, CDR2 ANQGSEA. The CDR3 sequence is 11 residues long. This CDR3 is CSAGGDNEQFF.

CDR3 amino acids: CASSLRGGYEQYF. The V and J genes are TRBV13 and TRBJ2-7. The CDR3 loop spans 13 amino acids. Germline assignment: CDR1 PRHDT and CDR2 FYEKMQ (reference sequence).